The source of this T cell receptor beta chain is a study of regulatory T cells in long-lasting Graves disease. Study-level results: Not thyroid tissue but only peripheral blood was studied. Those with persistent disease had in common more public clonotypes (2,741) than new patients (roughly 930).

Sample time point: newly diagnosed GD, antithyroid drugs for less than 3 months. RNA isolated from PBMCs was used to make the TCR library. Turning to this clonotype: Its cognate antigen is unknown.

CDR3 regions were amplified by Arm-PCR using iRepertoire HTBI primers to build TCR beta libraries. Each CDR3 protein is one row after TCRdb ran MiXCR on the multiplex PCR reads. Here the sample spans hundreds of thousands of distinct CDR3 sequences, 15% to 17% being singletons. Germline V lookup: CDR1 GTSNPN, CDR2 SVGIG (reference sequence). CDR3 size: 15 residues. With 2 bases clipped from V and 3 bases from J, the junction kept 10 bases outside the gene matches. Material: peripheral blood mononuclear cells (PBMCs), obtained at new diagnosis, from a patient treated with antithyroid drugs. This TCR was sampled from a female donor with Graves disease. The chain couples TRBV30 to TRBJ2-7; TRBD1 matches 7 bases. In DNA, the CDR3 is TGTGCCTGGAGTCTCAGACAGGGATTAGGCTACGAGCAGTACTTC. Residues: CAWSLRQGLGYEQYF.